The 4 T cell receptor beta chains in this list originate from one sample, sequenced in a study of blood T cell repertoires in COVID-19. Assay: immunoSEQ multiplex PCR; the TCRdb copy retains only in-frame clones and omits some. The table has over 200,000 clones, around 88% seen once. Specimen: PBMCs or T cells enriched from blood (not recorded which). Source of these receptors: a woman aged 40 to 50 with acute COVID-19.

Only one count was recorded for this clone. The chain joins TRBV7-8 to TRBJ2-1, with 9 bases aligning to TRBD1. Germline values: CDR1 SGHVS, CDR2 FQNEAQ. With V trimmed by 0 bases and J by 2 bases, 2 bases remained unmatched. The CDR3 loop spans 16 amino acids. CDR3 coding DNA: TGTGCCAGCAGCTTAGCCTGGACAGGGGCCTACAATGAGCAGTTCTTC. Translation: CASSLAWTGAYNEQFF.

This chain links TRBV5-1 with TRBJ2-3; tentative D call: TRBD1 (5 bases). Germline V gives CDR1 SGHRS, CDR2 YFSETQ. The CDR3 runs to 16 residues. Trimming left V 0 bases short and J 2 bases short, with 13 bases between. CDR3 sequence reads: CASSLGFAGYTDTQYF. The CDR3 bases are TGCGCCAGCAGCTTGGGATTCGCAGGGTACACAGATACGCAGTATTTT.

The V gene is TRBV5-6, the J gene TRBJ1-2; TRBD1 is a possible D gene (5 bases). CDR3 length equals 15 residues. Germline CDR1 SGHDT, CDR2 YYEEEE. Trimming removed 4 bases from V and 0 bases from J, with 13 bases in between. The CDR3 spells CASSPDRATNYGYTF. For the CDR3, the DNA is TGTGCCAGCAGCCCCGACAGAGCGACTAACTATGGCTACACCTTC.

The chain combines TRBV28 with TRBJ2-5; D not certain. The CDR3 consists of 11 residues. V lost 6 bases and J lost 2, with 4 bases in between. Germline assignment: CDR1 MDHEN and CDR2 SYDVKM. The CDR3 protein is CASSLQETQYF. The CDR3 coding sequence is TGTGCCAGCAGCCTACAAGAGACCCAGTACTTC.